What follows are 21 T cell receptor beta chains derived from one specimen sequenced in a study of post-analysis software for immune sequencing data. Study-wide results and limits: TRBV5-6, TRBV5-1 and TRBV20-1 belonged to a set of about 5 TRBV segments that were more frequent in patients than controls.

These receptors' antigens are unknown. Included in the TCR beta cDNA libraries were unique molecular identifiers. MiXCR, applied by TCRdb to the PCR reads, yields one record per CDR3 protein. Found here are about 820,000 distinct CDR3 sequences, about 50% of them singletons; the top ten hold approximately 4.5%. The sample taken for sequencing was blood. The source is a girl aged 10-17 years with multiple sclerosis.

This clonotype appeared a few times. This chain joins TRBV29-1 and TRBJ2-7; tentatively, D is TRBD1 or TRBD2 (5 bases each). Trimming stripped 2 bases from V and 4 bases from J, with 18 bases between. The CDR3 spans 15 residues. Germline CDR1 SQVTM, CDR2 ANQGSEA. The CDR3 here is CSVEKPGPTQYEQYF. The CDR3 coding sequence is TGCAGCGTTGAAAAACCGGGACCGACTCAATACGAGCAGTACTTC.

This rearrangement joins TRBV11-1 to TRBJ2-7; a possible D gene is TRBD2 (5 bases). The V end lost 1 base, the J end lost 3 bases, and 19 bases lay between the germline ends. Germline values: CDR1 SGHAT, CDR2 FQDESV (reference sequence). This CDR3 has 17 residues. The CDR3 protein is CASSLGLRTEVNYEQYF. DNA of the CDR3: TGTGCCAGCAGCTTAGGTTTAAGGACGGAGGTAAACTACGAGCAGTACTTC. Using reference TRBV11-1 and TRBJ2-7 for the parts outside the CDR3, the full variable domain is EAEVAQSPRYKITEKSQAVAFWCDPISGHATLYWYRQILGQGPELLVQFQDESVVDDSQLPKDRFSAERLKGVDSTLKIQPAELGDSAMYLCASSLGLRTEVNYEQYFGPGTRLTVT.

The chain uses TRBV5-7 and TRBJ2-6, with 10 bases matching TRBD1. TRBV5-7 counts as an open reading frame of uncertain function. Unmatched junction bases numbered 14, after V lost 6 bases and J lost 2 bases. The CDR3 spans 19 residues. The chain's CDR3 is CASTPLVGQGFAGANVLTF. DNA for the CDR3: TGTGCCAGCACCCCACTTGTGGGACAGGGGTTTGCTGGGGCCAACGTCCTGACTTTC.

The chain links TRBV2 to TRBJ1-2; 12 bases fit TRBD1. The CDR3 contains 16 residues. From germline, CDR1 is SNHLY and CDR2 FYNNEI. Trimming at V came to 7 bases and at J to 4 bases, leaving 10 bases not matched to a gene. CDR3 in amino acids: CASTPRGQGAGYGYTF. CDR3 nucleotide sequence: TGTGCCAGCACCCCCAGGGGACAGGGGGCGGGCTATGGCTACACCTTC.

The V gene is TRBV29-1, the J gene TRBJ1-2, with a possible D match to TRBD1 (6 bases). Germline V gene data show CDR1 as SQVTM and CDR2 as ANQGSEA. V was shortened by 6 bases and J by 4 bases, with 15 bases between the two germline ends. CDR3 length: 13 residues. The CDR3 protein is CSVARQAPYGYTF. The DNA of the CDR3 is TGCAGCGTAGCCCGACAGGCTCCCTATGGCTACACCTTC.

The chain recombines TRBV24-1 with TRBJ2-1; possible D gene TRBD2, 5 bases. The V end lost 3 bases, the J end lost 6 bases, and 11 bases lay between the germline ends. Germline V lookup: CDR1 KGHDR, CDR2 SFDVKD. The CDR3 sequence is 14 residues long. CDR3 sequence reads: CATSDSSEGNEQFF. In DNA form, the CDR3 reads TGTGCCACCAGTGATAGTAGCGAGGGCAATGAGCAGTTCTTC.

This chain connects TRBV9 to TRBJ1-1; 9 nucleotides agree with TRBD1. This CDR3 comprises 14 residues. The V gene's germline CDR1 is SGDLS and CDR2 YYNGEE. The J segment lost 3 bases and the V segment lost 4 bases, leaving 4 bases of the junction unmatched. The CDR3 region has the DNA TGTGCCAGCAGCAAATGGGACAGGGACACTGAAGCTTTCTTT. Protein product: CASSKWDRDTEAFF.

This clonotype was picked up one time. V gene TRBV25-1 combines with J gene TRBJ2-5; D remains ambiguous. The germline gives CDR1 MGHDK, CDR2 SYGVNS. This CDR3 spans 15 amino acids. Trimming cost V 4 bases and J 5 bases, with 17 bases left between them. This CDR3 is CASSVSVGFGETQYF. For the CDR3, the DNA is TGTGCCAGCAGTGTCTCAGTTGGGTTCGGGGAGACCCAGTACTTC.

The V call is TRBV5-1, the J call TRBJ2-5; no definite D call. TRBJ2-7 matches the DNA end more closely, so the J call is doubtful. Germline CDR1 reads SGHRS; CDR2 reads YFSETQ. The CDR3 extends over 13 amino acids. The CDR3 loop is CASSLGLQNEQYF. The CDR3 DNA reads as TGCGCCAGCAGCTTGGGGCTCCAAAACGAGCAGTACTTC.

This clonotype was counted only a few times. The J gene is TRBJ2-5, the V gene TRBV29-1; D is unresolved. Germline CDR1 SQVTM, CDR2 ANQGSEA. Between the trimmed V and J ends, which lost 8 bases and 5 bases, there was a span of 9 bases. The CDR3 length is 10 residues. The CDR3 reads CSLGRETQYF. As DNA, the CDR3 is TGCAGCCTCGGACGGGAGACCCAGTACTTC.

V is TRBV5-1 and J is TRBJ1-2; D is uncertain. Deletions cut 1 base from V and 2 bases from J, with 9 bases between. CDR3 size: 14 residues. In germline, CDR1 is SGHRS, CDR2 YFSETQ. CDR3 protein: CASSLSAKNYGYTF. CDR3 bases: TGCGCCAGCAGCTTGTCCGCGAAGAACTATGGCTACACCTTC.

This clonotype was seen only a few times. The genes are TRBV5-1 and TRBJ2-7; 8 bases are shared with TRBD1. J gave up 3 bases and V 4 bases, and 15 bases lay outside the gene matches. Germline loops: CDR1 SGHRS, CDR2 YFSETQ. The CDR3 consists of 17 residues. CDR3 sequence (DNA): TGCGCCAGCAGCGAGGACAGGGCGGCTTTTCCCTACTACGAGCAGTACTTC. Amino acid sequence: CASSEDRAAFPYYEQYF.

The V call is TRBV7-8, the J call TRBJ1-1; a weak D match, TRBD1 (5 bases). V lost 5 bases, J lost 0 bases, and 13 bases lay in between. Germline CDR1 SGHVS, CDR2 FQNEAQ. The CDR3 is 15 residues long. CDR3 sequence reads: CASSARGQMNTEAFF. CDR3 DNA sequence: TGTGCCAGCAGCGCCCGTGGACAAATGAACACTGAAGCTTTCTTT. Combining the CDR3 with reference TRBV7-8 and TRBJ1-1 gives the whole variable domain GAGVSQSPRYKVAKRGQDVALRCDPISGHVSLFWYQQALGQGPEFLTYFQNEAQLDKSGLPSDRFFAERPEGSVSTLKIQRTQQEDSAVYLCASSARGQMNTEAFFGQGTRLTVV.

In this sample, this clonotype turned up a few times. V gene TRBV7-6 combines with J gene TRBJ2-7; the match to TRBD1 covers 7 bases. V lost 4 bases, J lost 1 base, and 7 bases stayed unmatched. The CDR3 contains 15 residues. Germline CDR1 reads SGHVS; CDR2 reads FNYEAQ. CDR3 coding DNA: TGTGCCAGCAGCTCTACAGGGGCGTTATCCTACGAGCAGTACTTC. Translated, it gives CASSSTGALSYEQYF.

In its sample, this clonotype was seen a few times. This chain joins TRBV25-1 and TRBJ2-7; D possibly corresponds to TRBD1 (6 bases). Trimming cost V 0 bases and J 5 bases, with 11 bases left between them. The CDR3 has 14 residues. The germline V gene encodes CDR1 MGHDK and CDR2 SYGVNS. The CDR3 region has the DNA TGTGCCAGCAGTGAATACCGTCCAGGGGACGAGCAGTACTTC. It is translated as CASSEYRPGDEQYF.

This clonotype occurred a few times. The chain joins TRBV29-1 to TRBJ1-2; D unclear. CDR3 size: 10 residues. V lost 7 bases and J 6 bases, leaving 9 bases between the germline ends. The germline gives CDR1 SQVTM, CDR2 ANQGSEA. CDR3 DNA sequence: TGCAGCGCCCCCGTGAATGGCTACACCTTC. It yields the protein CSAPVNGYTF.

The V and J genes are TRBV20-1 and TRBJ2-3, with D possibly being TRBD1 (6 bases). V was cut by 4 bases and J by 2 bases, with 10 bases left in between. This CDR3 has 13 amino acids. From germline, CDR1 is DFQATT and CDR2 SNEGSKA (reference sequence). CDR3 amino acids: CSATRDNTDTQYF. CDR3 sequence (DNA): TGCAGTGCTACCCGGGACAACACAGATACGCAGTATTTT.

The V call is TRBV6-6, the J call TRBJ2-7, with TRBD1 as a possible D gene (6 bases). Matching the DNA end better, TRBJ2-5 makes the J call doubtful. The germline CDR1 and CDR2 sequences are MNHNY and SVGAGI (reference sequence). The CDR3 totals 14 residues. The CDR3: CATQRDKYQETQYF. In nucleotides, the CDR3 is TGTGCCACACAAAGGGACAAGTACCAAGAGACCCAGTACTTC.

The chain employs TRBV9 and TRBJ2-7; D gene ambiguous. Trimming stripped 6 bases from V and 3 bases from J, with 16 bases between. Germline CDR1 is SGDLS and CDR2 is YYNGEE. This CDR3 is built from 14 residues. CDR3 sequence reads: CASISTTNRYEQYF. Written as DNA, the CDR3 is TGTGCCAGCATCAGTACCACGAACCGCTACGAGCAGTACTTC.

This clonotype was detected a few times. The CDR3, as DNA: TGCAGTGCTAGAAAGGCAGGGGGCGGCACAGATACGCAGTATTTT. It translates to CSARKAGGGTDTQYF. The rearrangement joins TRBV20-1 to TRBJ2-3; 8 nucleotides line up with TRBD1. Germline loops: CDR1 DFQATT, CDR2 SNEGSKA (reference sequence). With V trimmed by 2 bases and J by 1 base, 5 bases remained unmatched. The CDR3 length is 15 residues.

In its sample, this clonotype was seen a few times. The J gene is TRBJ2-7, the V gene TRBV6-5, with unresolved D. CDR1 MNHEY and CDR2 SVGAGI come from the germline V gene. CDR3 length: 16 amino acids. The V end was cut by 5 bases, the J end by 2 bases, with 19 bases between. Here the CDR3 DNA reads TGTGCCAGCAGTACTGAGAATGAAGTGGAGCCCTACGAGCAGTACTTC. Translating gives CASSTENEVEPYEQYF.